The 23 T cell receptor beta chains below all came from one sample that was sequenced in a study of OX40 agonist ivuxolimab in advanced cancers. Some clones are missing from TCRdb's copy, which holds only in-frame ones; the method was immunoSEQ multiplex PCR. Altogether about 34,000 clones are present, approximately 80% being singletons, with the ten largest covering under 1.5%. The sample in question was CD4+ or CD8+ T cells sorted from blood, obtained in a trial of the OX40 agonist ivuxolimab. These receptors were taken from an adult with an advanced solid tumor such as melanoma, head and neck, liver or kidney cancer.

The rearrangement uses TRBV12-5 and TRBJ2-5; 14 nucleotides line up with TRBD2. Germline CDR1 LGHNT, CDR2 FRNRAP. Unmatched junction bases numbered 8, after V lost 6 bases and J lost 5 bases. The CDR3 spans 16 residues. CDR3 DNA: TGTGCTAGTGGCCCCGGACTAGCGGGGGGCATGGAGACCCAGTACTTC. This translates into CASGPGLAGGMETQYF.

CDR3 residues: CASSYSGTGPHEQYF. The CDR3 DNA reads as TGTGCCAGCAGTTACTCGGGGACGGGGCCCCACGAGCAGTACTTC. The chain joins TRBV6-6 to TRBJ2-7; D is tentatively TRBD1 or TRBD2 (5 bases each). In germline, CDR1 is MNHNY, CDR2 SVGAGI (reference sequence). The germline V and J ends were trimmed by 0 bases and 5 bases, with 14 bases remaining between them. The CDR3 has 15 residues.

The gene calls are TRBV7-2 and TRBJ1-2; D gene unclear. V lost 11 bases and J 8 bases, leaving 9 bases between the germline ends. Germline V lookup: CDR1 SGHTA, CDR2 FQGNSA. The CDR3 length is 9 residues. DNA for the CDR3: TGTGCCTCCGGTGGAGGCTACACCTTC. This encodes CASGGGYTF.

A few counts support this clone. V usage is TRBV4-2 and J usage is TRBJ1-1, with D unresolved. The CDR3 consists of 14 residues. The V end lost 0 bases, the J end lost 1 base, and 6 bases lay between the germline ends. Per the germline V gene, CDR1 is LGHNA and CDR2 is YNFKEQ. The CDR3 region has the DNA TGTGCCAGCAGCCAAGATCGGGCGAACACTGAAGCTTTCTTT. It codes for CASSQDRANTEAFF.

V usage is TRBV28 and J usage is TRBJ1-2; possible D gene TRBD1, 6 bases. Germline values: CDR1 MDHEN, CDR2 SYDVKM. The V end lost 5 bases, the J end lost 6 bases, and 16 bases lay between the germline ends. This CDR3 has 14 residues. CDR3 bases: TGTGCCAGCAGTGGAGGACAGCCCTTCGATGGCTACACCTTC. Translating it yields CASSGGQPFDGYTF.

This clone was picked up a small number of times. The J gene is TRBJ2-4, the V gene TRBV2; tentative D call: TRBD2 (6 bases). The CDR3 covers 11 residues. V shed 4 bases and J shed 12 bases, with 10 bases lying between them. CDR1 is SNHLY and CDR2 is FYNNEI in the germline V gene. This chain's CDR3 is CASSGLGTQYF. DNA for the CDR3: TGTGCCAGCAGTGGACTAGGAACTCAGTACTTC. Using reference TRBV2 and TRBJ2-4 for the parts outside the CDR3, the full variable domain is EPEVTQTPSHQVTQMGQEVILRCVPISNHLYFYWYRQILGQKVEFLVSFYNNEISEKSEIFDDQFSVERPDGSNFTLKIRSTKLEDSAMYFCASSGLGTQYFGAGTRLSVL.

The chain carries TRBV6-1 and TRBJ1-4, with D possibly matching TRBD1 (6 bases). The germline V and J ends were trimmed by 8 bases and 7 bases, with 14 bases remaining between them. Per germline, CDR1 MNHNS and CDR2 SASEGT. This CDR3 has 13 amino acids. CDR3 in DNA: TGTGCCAGCTCAACAGGGTGGGTTGAAAAACTGTTTTTT. Its translation is CASSTGWVEKLFF.

The chain employs TRBV29-1 and TRBJ1-2; D remains unclear. V lost 2 bases, J lost 4 bases, and 8 bases lay in between. The CDR3 length is 12 residues. Germline assignment: CDR1 SQVTM and CDR2 ANQGSEA. In DNA, the CDR3 is TGCAGCGTTGAACAGATGTTCTATGGCTACACCTTC. Its protein is CSVEQMFYGYTF.

V usage is TRBV30 and J usage is TRBJ2-7, with D tentatively TRBD2 (6 bases). Germline CDR1 and CDR2: GTSNPN and SVGIG (reference sequence). The ends were cut back, 0 bases at V and 2 bases at J, with 11 bases in the middle. The CDR3 length is 14 residues. DNA of the CDR3: TGTGCCTGGAGTGTAAAAGGAGGGGCCTACGAGCAGTACTTC. Amino acid sequence: CAWSVKGGAYEQYF.

The rearrangement joins TRBV6-6 to TRBJ1-5; 7 bases map to TRBD1. The length of the CDR3 is 14 residues. The J segment lost 5 bases and the V segment lost 6 bases, leaving 7 bases of the junction unmatched. From germline, CDR1 is MNHNY and CDR2 SVGAGI (reference sequence). The DNA of the CDR3 is TGTGCCAGCAGAGAGACAGGGCGCGATCAGCCCCAGCATTTT. Amino acid sequence: CASRETGRDQPQHF.

V gene TRBV11-2 combines with J gene TRBJ2-1; the match to TRBD2 covers 7 bases. Per the germline V gene, CDR1 is SGHAT and CDR2 is FQNNGV. The V and J ends lost 1 base and 9 bases, in that order; junction bases with no gene match: 9. CDR3 length equals 15 residues. The CDR3: CASSLGGLLGGEQFF. CDR3 nucleotide sequence: TGTGCCAGCAGCTTAGGGGGACTATTAGGTGGTGAGCAGTTCTTC.

The rearrangement joins TRBV5-1 to TRBJ1-1, with D hard to call. V gave up 0 bases and J gave up 5 bases, with 14 bases separating them. Germline V CDR1 and CDR2: SGHRS, YFSETQ. This CDR3 comprises 15 residues. The CDR3 here is CASSLEWSGRTEAFF. CDR3 DNA sequence: TGCGCCAGCAGCTTGGAATGGTCGGGAAGGACTGAAGCTTTCTTT.

CDR3 region: CASSLAPTGGYGYTF. CDR3 sequence (DNA): TGTGCCAGCAGCTTGGCCCCGACTGGGGGATATGGCTACACCTTC. V and J are TRBV5-5 and TRBJ1-2; weak D call: TRBD1 (5 bases). The germline CDR1 and CDR2 sequences are SGHKS and YYEKEE (reference sequence). Trimming took 0 bases from V and 5 from J, leaving 14 bases between them. This CDR3 has 15 amino acids.

A single count supports this clone. The chain joins TRBV19 to TRBJ1-1; D gene uncertain. Germline V CDR1 and CDR2: LNHDA, SQIVND (reference sequence). Trimming shortened V by 5 bases and J by 5 bases, and 12 bases separated the two germline ends. This CDR3 region has 13 residues. The CDR3 loop is CASSPQYLTEAFF. The DNA for the CDR3 is TGTGCCAGTAGTCCACAGTATCTAACTGAAGCTTTCTTT.

This rearrangement joins TRBV29-1 to TRBJ2-7, with TRBD1 matching over 9 bases. V lost 6 bases, J lost 4 bases, and 10 bases stayed unmatched. Germline V CDR1 and CDR2: SQVTM, ANQGSEA. CDR3 size: 14 residues. Here the CDR3 DNA reads TGCAGCGTGACCACCGGGACAGGGAAGTACGAGCAGTACTTC. This sequence encodes CSVTTGTGKYEQYF.

This chain uses TRBV7-9 with TRBJ1-3, with no clear D. The CDR3 spans 13 residues. CDR1 SEHNR and CDR2 FQNEAQ come from the germline V gene (reference sequence). Trimming removed 5 bases from V and 2 bases from J, with 7 bases in between. The CDR3 sequence: CASSPLPGNTIYF. The CDR3 DNA sequence: TGTGCCAGCAGCCCTCTGCCTGGAAACACCATATATTTT.

This clone was observed a handful of times. The chain couples TRBV9 to TRBJ2-1; 8 bases align to TRBD2. V lost 0 bases, J lost 3 bases, and 2 bases stayed unmatched. Per the germline V gene, CDR1 is SGDLS and CDR2 is YYNGEE. The CDR3 length is 15 residues. CDR3 nucleotides: TGTGCCAGCAGCGTAGGGCTAGCGGGCTACAATGAGCAGTTCTTC. Residues: CASSVGLAGYNEQFF.

J is TRBJ2-1 and V is TRBV5-1; 9 bases line up with TRBD1. Germline CDR1 is SGHRS and CDR2 is YFSETQ. The CDR3 is 18 residues long. J was trimmed by 9 bases and V by 4 bases; bases with no gene match: 20. The CDR3 DNA is TGCGCCAGCAGCGGGCAGATCCCGGGACAGGGCGGTTGGGGTGAGCAGTTCTTC. This codes for CASSGQIPGQGGWGEQFF.

J is TRBJ2-5 and V is TRBV7-2; D is unresolved. The CDR3 sequence is 15 residues long. Germline CDR1 and CDR2: SGHTA and FQGNSA. V was pared by 0 bases and J by 4 bases, with 12 bases between. The CDR3 sequence: CASSLARRLGETQYF. The CDR3 bases are TGTGCCAGCAGCTTAGCGCGCCGGTTAGGAGAGACCCAGTACTTC.

The genes are TRBV5-6 and TRBJ2-7, with TRBD2 matching 8 bases. Germline CDR1 SGHDT, CDR2 YYEEEE. The CDR3 has 15 residues. The V segment lost 0 bases and the J segment 4 bases; nucleotides outside the gene matches: 6. The CDR3 is CASSLGAGGKYEQYF. The DNA for the CDR3 is TGTGCCAGCAGCTTGGGGGCGGGGGGCAAATACGAGCAGTACTTC. Based on the CDR3 plus reference TRBV5-6 and TRBJ2-7, the full variable domain is DAGVTQSPTHLIKTRGQQVTLRCSPKSGHDTVSWYQQALGQGPQFIFQYYEEEERQRGNFPDRFSGHQFPNYSSELNVNALLLGDSALYLCASSLGAGGKYEQYFGPGTRLTVT.

J is TRBJ1-5 and V is TRBV6-1; D is unclear. The CDR3 totals 15 residues. Per the germline V gene, CDR1 is MNHNS and CDR2 is SASEGT. With 6 bases removed from V and 0 bases from J, the gap between germline ends came to 12 bases. CDR3 coding DNA: TGTGCCAGCAGCCCCCAAGTTGTTAGCAATCAGCCCCAGCATTTT. Its protein is CASSPQVVSNQPQHF.

The V call is TRBV5-6, the J call TRBJ2-7, with D tentatively TRBD1 (6 bases). The germline gives CDR1 SGHDT, CDR2 YYEEEE. The CDR3 length is 15 residues. The V end lost 0 bases, the J end lost 1 base, and 11 bases lay between the germline ends. This CDR3 is CASSLGTALSYEQYF. The CDR3 nucleotides are TGTGCCAGCAGCTTGGGGACAGCCTTATCCTACGAGCAGTACTTC.

The chain employs TRBV7-2 and TRBJ1-2, with D tentatively TRBD1 (6 bases). The CDR3 runs to 12 residues. Germline CDR1 reads SGHTA; CDR2 reads FQGNSA. The V and J ends lost 8 bases and 13 bases respectively, with 20 bases between them. CDR3 protein: CASSISDRPATF. CDR3 nucleotide sequence: TGTGCCAGCTCAATTTCCGACAGGCCCGCCACCTTC.